The 17 T cell receptor beta chains listed next were all sequenced from one sample in a study of human T cells and chemical hapten exposure. Time point reported: patch test 2, 6 weeks after DPC sensitization. The treatment is: therapeutic diphenylcyclopropenone sensitization with weekly scalp DPC. TCRdb called the RACE reads again in MiXCR, with one record for every CDR3 protein. The sample records 350,000 to 400,000 distinct CDR3 sequences, just under 6.5% being singletons. The sample consisted of whole blood, taken in connection with sensitization to the hapten diphenylcyclopropenone (DPC). These receptors all come from a young woman with alopecia areata. Some clones in this sample may be carry-over from other donors' samples.

The chain carries TRBV20-1 and TRBJ1-1; no clear D. CDR1 is DFQATT, CDR2 SNEGSKA, per germline (reference sequence). Between the trimmed V and J ends, which lost 4 bases and 3 bases, there was a span of 12 bases. This CDR3 is 13 amino acids long. The CDR3: CSAISPPHTEAFF. Here the CDR3 DNA reads TGCAGTGCTATATCCCCGCCTCACACTGAAGCTTTCTTT.

This clonotype was observed a few times. The CDR3 DNA sequence: TGTGCCAGCAGCTTAAAGTACGGGAACACTGAAGCTTTCTTT. Translating it yields CASSLKYGNTEAFF. This sequence joins TRBV7-2 and TRBJ1-1; no clear D. Deletions cut 2 bases from V and 1 base from J, with 8 bases between. Germline CDR1 and CDR2: SGHTA and FQGNSA. CDR3 length: 14 residues.

This clonotype was counted at least ten times. The CDR3, as DNA: TGTGCCAGCAGCTCGGGACAGACTTATGGCTACACCTTC. Translation: CASSSGQTYGYTF. The chain recombines TRBV5-6 with TRBJ1-2; TRBD1 matches 7 bases. This CDR3 has 13 residues. Trimming removed 3 bases from V and 5 bases from J; junction bases left unmatched: 4. CDR1 SGHDT and CDR2 YYEEEE come from the germline V gene. Filled out from reference TRBV5-6 and TRBJ1-2, the complete variable domain reads DAGVTQSPTHLIKTRGQQVTLRCSPKSGHDTVSWYQQALGQGPQFIFQYYEEEERQRGNFPDRFSGHQFPNYSSELNVNALLLGDSALYLCASSSGQTYGYTFGSGTRLTVV.

This clonotype appeared many times. V and J are TRBV7-2 and TRBJ1-1, with unresolved D. Germline CDR1 and CDR2: SGHTA and FQGNSA. This CDR3 has 15 amino acids. V lost 5 bases and J 3 bases, leaving 16 bases between the germline ends. Written as DNA, the CDR3 is TGTGCCAGCAGCCTCAACCCGAGCTACTACACTGAAGCTTTCTTT. Its translation: CASSLNPSYYTEAFF.

This clonotype was counted at least ten times. The chain links TRBV6-6 to TRBJ1-5; D uncertain. Germline V lookup: CDR1 MNHNY, CDR2 SVGAGI (reference sequence). The CDR3 loop spans 15 amino acids. V gave up 0 bases and J gave up 0 bases, with 6 bases separating them. The CDR3 DNA sequence: TGTGCCAGCAGTTACTCCCGTAATAGCAATCAGCCCCAGCATTTT. Amino acids: CASSYSRNSNQPQHF.

The table lists this clonotype with many counts. This chain uses TRBV7-2 with TRBJ1-2; no firm D call. Germline V gives CDR1 SGHTA, CDR2 FQGNSA. The ends were cut back, 5 bases at V and 5 bases at J, with 15 bases in the middle. The CDR3 spans 14 residues. In DNA form, the CDR3 reads TGTGCCAGCAGCCCCCAGGACGGTCCTTATGGCTACACCTTC. Amino acids: CASSPQDGPYGYTF.

The genes are TRBV18 and TRBJ1-2; 11 nucleotides agree with TRBD1. The V gene's germline CDR1 is KGHSH and CDR2 LQKENI. The CDR3 totals 16 residues. The trim removed 7 bases at V and 8 bases at J, leaving 15 bases unmatched. The DNA for the CDR3 is TGTGCCAGCTTCCCTCCGGACAGGGGGCAATCCTACGGCTACACCTTC. This gives the protein CASFPPDRGQSYGYTF.

This clonotype was seen ten or more times. V and J are TRBV18 and TRBJ1-1; perhaps TRBD1 as D (5 bases). V dropped 6 bases and J dropped 7 bases, with 9 bases sitting between them. The CDR3 runs to 11 residues. Germline assignment: CDR1 KGHSH and CDR2 LQKENI. The CDR3: CASSTENEAFF. In DNA, the CDR3 is TGTGCCAGCTCGACAGAAAATGAAGCTTTCTTT.

This clonotype came up a few times. This chain uses TRBV7-9 with TRBJ2-7; no reliable D call. CDR1 is SEHNR and CDR2 is FQNEAQ in the germline V gene (reference sequence). There are 13 residues in the CDR3. With 0 bases removed from V and 5 bases from J, the gap between germline ends came to 8 bases. In DNA, the CDR3 is TGTGCCAGCAGCTTAGCGAAGGCAGACGAGCAGTACTTC. It codes for CASSLAKADEQYF.

This clonotype was observed many times. The chain joins TRBV20-1 to TRBJ1-6, with 7 bases aligning to TRBD1. With V trimmed by 4 bases and J by 7 bases, 7 bases remained unmatched. The CDR3 covers 14 residues. Germline loops: CDR1 DFQATT, CDR2 SNEGSKA (reference sequence). The CDR3 region is CSAKEGASNSPLHF. The CDR3 DNA is TGCAGTGCTAAGGAGGGGGCGTCAAATTCACCCCTCCACTTT.

This clonotype showed up many times. The chain carries TRBV7-2 and TRBJ1-1; no clear D. The CDR3 contains 16 residues. Germline CDR1 and CDR2: SGHTA and FQGNSA. Trimming stripped 1 base from V and 3 bases from J, with 15 bases between. The CDR3 is CASSLDFSLADTEAFF. The DNA for the CDR3 is TGTGCCAGCAGCTTAGATTTTTCCTTAGCGGACACTGAAGCTTTCTTT.

The chain recombines TRBV28 with TRBJ1-1; D may be TRBD1 (6 bases). Germline V gene lookup returns CDR1 MDHEN and CDR2 SYDVKM. V lost 4 bases, J lost 12 bases, and 33 bases lay in between. The CDR3 spans 18 residues. The CDR3 nucleotides are TGTGCCAGCAGTTCCCGGAGGGGGAGTGATAGTGGGCGACTGAAAACTTTCTTT. Translating gives CASSSRRGSDSGRLKTFF.

In its sample, this clonotype was seen a few times. The chain has TRBV6-2 or TRBV6-3 and TRBJ2-1; 7 nucleotides align to TRBD2. The junction had 1 base not matched to a gene; V was cut back by 4 bases and J by 1 base. The CDR3 spans 14 residues. Germline-derived CDR1 and CDR2 are MNHEY and SVGEGT. In DNA form, the CDR3 reads TGTGCCAGCAGTTGGCGGGAGTCCTACAATGAGCAGTTCTTC. Residues: CASSWRESYNEQFF.

The J gene is TRBJ2-7, the V gene TRBV5-1, with D unclear. The CDR3 spans 14 residues. The germline gives CDR1 SGHRS, CDR2 YFSETQ. The V gene lost 0 bases and the J gene lost 0 bases, with 7 bases spanning the gap. This chain's CDR3 is CASSLDADSYEQYF. CDR3 bases: TGCGCCAGCAGCTTGGACGCGGACTCCTACGAGCAGTACTTC.

A few counts support this clonotype. The CDR3 sequence: CASSPEDRDQPQHF. The CDR3 nucleotides are TGTGCCAGCTCACCTGAGGACAGGGACCAGCCCCAGCATTTT. This rearrangement joins TRBV18 to TRBJ1-5, with 8 bases lining up with TRBD1. This CDR3 is built from 14 residues. V lost 3 bases to trimming and J lost 7 bases; unmatched junction nucleotides: 5. Germline loops: CDR1 KGHSH, CDR2 LQKENI.

There are a few counts of this clonotype. V gene TRBV6-2 or TRBV6-3 combines with J gene TRBJ1-2, with TRBD1 as a possible D gene (5 bases). The CDR3 contains 14 residues. V lost 6 bases and J 8 bases, leaving 19 bases between the germline ends. Per germline, CDR1 MNHEY and CDR2 SVGEGT. The CDR3 sequence: CASSRRQPSMGYTF. Here the CDR3 DNA reads TGTGCCAGCAGCCGTCGACAGCCCTCTATGGGCTACACCTTC.

The genes are TRBV14 and TRBJ2-5; either TRBD1 or TRBD2 may supply D (6 bases each). This CDR3 spans 15 amino acids. Germline V gives CDR1 SGHDN, CDR2 FVKESK. The V end lost 4 bases, the J end lost 3 bases, and 15 bases lay between the germline ends. For the CDR3, the DNA is TGTGCCAGCAGCCGCACCGGGGGCTCCGAAGAGACCCAGTACTTC. This translates into CASSRTGGSEETQYF.